By share, the clone carrying this TCR beta chain ranks as large. Its antigen remains unidentified. The sample belongs to a study of circulating CD8 cells and anti-PD-1 response in melanoma. Overall study results and limits: Peptide assays on expanded sorted subsets replaced tumor-based reactivity testing.

Sorting of live CD3+CD8+TCRalphabeta+ cells by PD-1 and/or TIGIT gave four subsets. The QIAseq Immune Repertoire TCR panel built the libraries from roughly 15 ng of total RNA. TCRdb passed the reads through MiXCR, listing each CDR3 protein once. The sample holds approximately 220 distinct CDR3 sequences, around 8% seen once. CDR1 is SNHLY and CDR2 is FYNNEI in the germline V gene. Trimming shortened V by 1 base and J by 0 bases, and 14 bases separated the two germline ends. The CDR3 extends over 17 amino acids. Sequences were derived from CD8+ T cells from PBMCs, sampled at baseline or after one month of anti-PD-1 therapy (not recorded which). The TCR sequence derives from a human donor with melanoma. The V call is TRBV2, the J call TRBJ2-3; D possibly uses TRBD1 or TRBD2 (5 bases each). The CDR3 DNA sequence: TGTGCCAGCAGTGAAGAGGGGCGGGCGGCTAGCACAGATACGCAGTATTTT. As protein: CASSEEGRAASTDTQYF.